The 5 T cell receptor beta chains below all came from one sample that was sequenced in a study of blood T cell repertoires in COVID-19 (dated by TCRdb to about 2020). Library generation was performed with the immunoSEQ multiplex PCR assay. The table was pulled from immuneACCESS by TCRdb, which kept in-frame rearrangements only. Such tables lose some clones; where checked, under half of the loss comes from unresolved V genes, and the rest has no known cause. Within this sample are tens of thousands of clones, with about 92% of them counted one time only. The ten largest clones add up to roughly 15% of the sample. What was sequenced was peripheral blood. The receptors come from an elderly woman with active or convalescent COVID-19.

In this sample, this clone turned up a few times. The V gene is TRBV5-1, the J gene TRBJ1-3, with a tentative D call TRBD1 (6 bases). The germline CDR1 and CDR2 sequences are SGHRS and YFSETQ. The CDR3 totals 15 residues. Trimming took 4 bases from V and 1 from J, leaving 12 bases between them. The chain's CDR3 is CASSQGHFSGNTIYF. The CDR3 coding sequence is TGCGCCAGCAGCCAGGGACACTTTTCTGGAAACACCATATATTTT.

The chain combines TRBV2 with TRBJ1-2, with 7 positions matching TRBD1. The CDR3 loop spans 13 amino acids. Germline V CDR1 and CDR2: SNHLY, FYNNEI. Trimming cost V 10 bases and J 1 base; bases outside gene matches: 6. The CDR3, as DNA: TGTGCCACCGATAGGGGGCATAACTATGGCTACACCTTC. Amino acids: CATDRGHNYGYTF.

The rearrangement links TRBV28 to TRBJ2-4; 8 bases match TRBD1. The germline gives CDR1 MDHEN, CDR2 SYDVKM. The CDR3 has 18 amino acids. The trim removed 5 bases at V and 0 bases at J, leaving 12 bases unmatched. Here the CDR3 DNA reads TGTGCCAGCAGTCCTCCGGGACAGGAGTTGATAGCCAAAAACATTCAGTACTTC. It yields the protein CASSPPGQELIAKNIQYF.

V and J are TRBV12-3 or TRBV12-4 and TRBJ1-2, with TRBD1 matching 8 bases. The V and J ends lost 6 bases and 8 bases, in that order; junction bases with no gene match: 8. The CDR3 contains 13 residues. The CDR3 nucleotides are TGTGCCAGCAGCCCTGGACAGGGTATAGGCTACACCTTC. This translates into CASSPGQGIGYTF.

This clone was seen a single time. The V call is TRBV24-1, the J call TRBJ2-3; 8 nucleotides agree with TRBD1. CDR3 length: 13 residues. CDR1 KGHDR and CDR2 SFDVKD come from the germline V gene. V gave up 9 bases and J gave up 0 bases; unmatched junction bases: 1. CDR3 sequence (DNA): TGTGCCACCGGGGACAGGAGCACAGATACGCAGTATTTT. Translating gives CATGDRSTDTQYF.